The source of this T cell receptor (beta chain) is a study of T-cell memory formation after mild COVID-19. TCRdb called the 5' RACE reads again in MiXCR, with one record for every CDR3 protein. The table shows approximately 500,000 distinct CDR3 sequences, with approximately 25% occurring only once. CDR1 is SQVTM, CDR2 ANQGSEA, per germline. This CDR3 has 12 residues. V lost 7 bases and J lost 2; bases outside the gene matches: 4. The origin of this receptor is an adult woman who had mild COVID-19 (a few samples of this study predate the infection). Cell type and time point are not known. What was sequenced was PBMCs or a T cell subset sorted from them (not recorded which). The chain employs TRBV29-1 and TRBJ1-2, with TRBD1 identical over 7 bases. The CDR3, as DNA: TGCAGCGCAGCGGGACAGAACTATGGCTACACCTTC. Protein: CSAAGQNYGYTF.